This TCR beta chain was identified during a study of T cells in Graves' hyperthyroidism and ophthalmopathy. Study context: The blood sample was taken at first diagnosis, before treatment began. General study points: Most expanded thyroid clonotypes above 0.001 also appeared in blood.

Regions amplified from RNA transcripts were the TCR beta CDR3 regions. Using the HTBI primer set, a first-round RT-PCR was run on the TCR CDR3. Each CDR3 protein gets one entry after TCRdb re-called the multiplex PCR reads with MiXCR. The sample lists about 350,000 distinct CDR3 sequences, about 19% occurring once. Reasons for excluding patients were uncontrolled infection, other autoimmune disease, pregnancy or lactation. Isolation of PBMCs was performed on around 9.7 ml fresh peripheral blood. This clonotype was recorded many times. Its target is not known. V was cut by 6 bases and J by 5 bases, with 7 bases left in between. Per germline, CDR1 ENHRY and CDR2 SYGVKD. CDR3 length: 11 residues.

The sample comprised blood. The receptor was derived from a woman aged 18-29 years with Graves' hyperthyroidism. This chain uses TRBV10-3 with TRBJ2-5, with D perhaps matching TRBD1 (5 bases). In DNA, the CDR3 is TGTGCCATCAGCCCAGGGGAGACCCAGTACTTC. Its protein is CAISPGETQYF.